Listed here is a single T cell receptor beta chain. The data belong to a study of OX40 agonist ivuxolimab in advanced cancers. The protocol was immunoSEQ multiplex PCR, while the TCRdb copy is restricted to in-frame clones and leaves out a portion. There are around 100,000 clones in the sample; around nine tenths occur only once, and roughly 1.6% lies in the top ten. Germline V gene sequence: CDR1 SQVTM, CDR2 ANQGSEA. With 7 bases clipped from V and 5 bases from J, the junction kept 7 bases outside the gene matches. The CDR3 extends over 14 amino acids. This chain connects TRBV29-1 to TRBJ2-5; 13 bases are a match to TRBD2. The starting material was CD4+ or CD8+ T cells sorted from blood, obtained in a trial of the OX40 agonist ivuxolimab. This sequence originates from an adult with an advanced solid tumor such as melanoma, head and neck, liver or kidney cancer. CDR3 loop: CSANGLAGDETQYF. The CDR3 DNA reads TGCAGCGCAAATGGACTAGCGGGAGACGAGACCCAGTACTTC. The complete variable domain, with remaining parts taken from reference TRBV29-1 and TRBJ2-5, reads SAVISQKPSRDICQRGTSLTIQCQVDSQVTMMFWYRQQPGQSLTLIATANQGSEATYESGFVIDKFPISRPNLTFSTLTVSNMSPEDSSIYLCSANGLAGDETQYFGPGTRLLVL.